This T cell receptor (beta chain) emerged from a study of blood T cell repertoires in COVID-19. Across the study: Sample material is recorded as cDNA or gDNA derived from T cells, B-cell-depleted T cells, or PBMCs.

Germline assignment: CDR1 SGHRS and CDR2 YFSETQ. V was cut by 2 bases and J by 0 bases, with 5 bases left in between. The CDR3 is 14 residues long. TCRdb's copy holds only in-frame clones and misses some; the assay was immunoSEQ multiplex PCR. The top ten clones hold roughly 4.5% of a sample with about 150,000 clones, approximately 80% of them seen once. Sequences were obtained from peripheral blood. The sequence derives from a human donor in a cohort sampled during active COVID-19. The chain carries TRBV5-1 and TRBJ2-2; D call uncertain. For the CDR3, the DNA is TGCGCCAGCAGCTTTGGCCCGAACACCGGGGAGCTGTTTTTT. This gives the protein CASSFGPNTGELFF.